This paragraph covers one T cell receptor (beta chain) sequence. As yet, its antigen is unknown. The CDR3 runs 14 residues. Germline assignment: CDR1 MDHEN and CDR2 SYDVKM. Trimming left V 5 bases short and J 0 bases short, with 11 bases between. TCRdb keeps only in-frame clones here, not all; method: immunoSEQ multiplex PCR. The sample holds 120,000 or so clones; roughly nine tenths are singletons and the top ten take 2.5% to 3.5%. These data come from a study of T cell responses to AZD1222 COVID-19 vaccine. For the study at large: Both about-4-week and about-12-week second-dose recipients were combined. General study findings and limits: Repertoires were collected only later (after the peak T cell response had occurred). Clonal diversity was possibly underestimated, and white British individuals and females predominated among donors. Recipients of two AZD1222 doses showed rising Spike-specific TCR breadth and depth.

This chain links TRBV28 with TRBJ2-7; D is undetermined. The source was peripheral blood, collected on day 0 of AZD1222 vaccination. The receptor comes from an adult in good health. CDR3 nucleotide sequence: TGTGCCAGCAGTCCTGGACCGCTCTCCTACGAGCAGTACTTC. Its protein product is CASSPGPLSYEQYF. Filled out from reference TRBV28 and TRBJ2-7, the complete variable domain reads DVKVTQSSRYLVKRTGEKVFLECVQDMDHENMFWYRQDPGLGLRLIYFSYDVKMKEKGDIPEGYSVSREKKERFSLILESASTNQTSMYLCASSPGPLSYEQYFGPGTRLTVT.